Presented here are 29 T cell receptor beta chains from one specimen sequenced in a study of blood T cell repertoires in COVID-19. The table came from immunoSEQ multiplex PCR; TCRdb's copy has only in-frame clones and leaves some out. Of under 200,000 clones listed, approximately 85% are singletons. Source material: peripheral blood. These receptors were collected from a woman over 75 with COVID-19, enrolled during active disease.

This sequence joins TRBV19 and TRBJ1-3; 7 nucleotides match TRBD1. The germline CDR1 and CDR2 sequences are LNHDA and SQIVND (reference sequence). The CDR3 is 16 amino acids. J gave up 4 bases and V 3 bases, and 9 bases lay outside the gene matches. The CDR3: CASSISGQRSGNTIYF. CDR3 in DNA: TGTGCCAGTAGTATTTCGGGACAGAGATCAGGAAACACCATATATTTT.

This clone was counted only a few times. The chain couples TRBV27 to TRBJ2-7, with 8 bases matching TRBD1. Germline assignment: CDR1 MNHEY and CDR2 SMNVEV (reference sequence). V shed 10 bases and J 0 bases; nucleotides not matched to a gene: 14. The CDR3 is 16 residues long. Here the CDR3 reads CATTFRQGQSSYEQYF. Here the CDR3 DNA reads TGTGCCACAACCTTCCGACAGGGGCAATCCTCCTACGAGCAGTACTTC.

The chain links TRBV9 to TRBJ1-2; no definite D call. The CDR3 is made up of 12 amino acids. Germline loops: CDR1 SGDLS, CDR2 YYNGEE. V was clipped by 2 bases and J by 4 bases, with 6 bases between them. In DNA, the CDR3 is TGTGCCAGCAGCGTGGACTCCTATGGCTACACCTTC. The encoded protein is CASSVDSYGYTF.

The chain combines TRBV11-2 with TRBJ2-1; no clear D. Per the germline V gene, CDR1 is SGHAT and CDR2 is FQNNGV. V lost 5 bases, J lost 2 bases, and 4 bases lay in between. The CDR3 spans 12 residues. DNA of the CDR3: TGTGCCAGCAGCGCAGCCTACAATGAGCAGTTCTTC. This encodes CASSAAYNEQFF.

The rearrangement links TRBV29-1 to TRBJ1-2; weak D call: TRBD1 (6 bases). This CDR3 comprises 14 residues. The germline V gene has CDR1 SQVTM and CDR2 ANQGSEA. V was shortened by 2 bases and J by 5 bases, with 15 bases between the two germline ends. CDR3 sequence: CSVEFRQGWYGYTF. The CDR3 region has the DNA TGCAGCGTTGAATTTCGGCAGGGGTGGTATGGCTACACCTTC.

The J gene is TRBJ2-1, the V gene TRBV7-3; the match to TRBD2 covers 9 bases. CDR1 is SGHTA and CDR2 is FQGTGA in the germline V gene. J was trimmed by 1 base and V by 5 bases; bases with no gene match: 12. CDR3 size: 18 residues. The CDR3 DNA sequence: TGTGCCAGCAGCGAACTCGATAGCGGGGGAGATTCCTACAATGAGCAGTTCTTC. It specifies CASSELDSGGDSYNEQFF. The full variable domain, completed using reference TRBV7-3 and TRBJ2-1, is GAGVSQTPSNKVTEKGKYVELRCDPISGHTALYWYRQSLGQGPEFLIYFQGTGAADDSGLPNDRFFAVRPEGSVSTLKIQRTERGDSAVYLCASSELDSGGDSYNEQFFGPGTRLTVL.

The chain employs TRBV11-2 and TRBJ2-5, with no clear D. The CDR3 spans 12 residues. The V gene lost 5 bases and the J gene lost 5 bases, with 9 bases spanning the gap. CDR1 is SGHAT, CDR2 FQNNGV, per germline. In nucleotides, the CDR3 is TGTGCCAGCAGCCAAGAGAGGGAGACCCAGTACTTC. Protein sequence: CASSQERETQYF.

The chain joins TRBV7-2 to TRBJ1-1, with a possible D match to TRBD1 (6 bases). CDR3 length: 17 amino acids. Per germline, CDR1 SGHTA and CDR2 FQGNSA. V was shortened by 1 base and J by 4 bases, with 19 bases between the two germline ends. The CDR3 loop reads CASSLVGGGQFGTEAFF. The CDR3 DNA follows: TGTGCCAGCAGCTTAGTGGGAGGGGGGCAGTTTGGCACTGAAGCTTTCTTT.

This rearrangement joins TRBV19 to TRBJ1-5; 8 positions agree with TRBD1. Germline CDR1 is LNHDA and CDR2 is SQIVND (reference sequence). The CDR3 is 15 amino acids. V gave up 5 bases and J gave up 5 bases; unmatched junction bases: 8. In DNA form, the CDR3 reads TGTGCCAGTAGTGTAAACAGGGGGAACCATCAGCCCCAGCATTTT. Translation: CASSVNRGNHQPQHF.

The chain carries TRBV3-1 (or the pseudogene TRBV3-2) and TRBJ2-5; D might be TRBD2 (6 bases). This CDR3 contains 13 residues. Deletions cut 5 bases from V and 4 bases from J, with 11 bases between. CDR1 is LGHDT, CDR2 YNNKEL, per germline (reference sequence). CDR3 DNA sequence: TGTGCCAGCAGCTACCGGGGGAGAGAGACCCAGTACTTC. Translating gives CASSYRGRETQYF.

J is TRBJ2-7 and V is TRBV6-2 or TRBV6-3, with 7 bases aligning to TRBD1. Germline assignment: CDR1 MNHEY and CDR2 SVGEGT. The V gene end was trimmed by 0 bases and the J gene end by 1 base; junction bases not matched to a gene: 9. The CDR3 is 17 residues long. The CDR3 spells CASSYSRLLTGSYEQYF. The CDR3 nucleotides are TGTGCCAGCAGTTACTCGCGCCTCCTGACAGGGTCCTACGAGCAGTACTTC.

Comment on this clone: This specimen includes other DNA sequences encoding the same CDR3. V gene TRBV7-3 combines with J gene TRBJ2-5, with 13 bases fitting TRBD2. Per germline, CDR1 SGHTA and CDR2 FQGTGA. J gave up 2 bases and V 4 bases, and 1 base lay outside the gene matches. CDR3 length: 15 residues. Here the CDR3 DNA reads TGTGCCAGCAGCTCACTAGCGGGGGGGCAAGAGACCCAGTACTTC. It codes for CASSSLAGGQETQYF.

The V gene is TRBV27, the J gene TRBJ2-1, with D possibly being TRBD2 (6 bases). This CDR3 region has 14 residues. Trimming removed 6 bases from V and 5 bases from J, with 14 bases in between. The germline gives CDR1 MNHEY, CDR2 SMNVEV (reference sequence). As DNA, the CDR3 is TGTGCCAGCAGCCCCTTCGGCGGGAACAATGAGCAGTTCTTC. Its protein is CASSPFGGNNEQFF.

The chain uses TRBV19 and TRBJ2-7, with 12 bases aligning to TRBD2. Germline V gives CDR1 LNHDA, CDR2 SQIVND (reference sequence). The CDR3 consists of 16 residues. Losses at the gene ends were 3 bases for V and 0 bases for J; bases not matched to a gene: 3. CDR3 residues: CASSITSGGCSYEQYF. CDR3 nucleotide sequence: TGTGCCAGTAGTATCACTAGCGGGGGGTGCTCCTACGAGCAGTACTTC.

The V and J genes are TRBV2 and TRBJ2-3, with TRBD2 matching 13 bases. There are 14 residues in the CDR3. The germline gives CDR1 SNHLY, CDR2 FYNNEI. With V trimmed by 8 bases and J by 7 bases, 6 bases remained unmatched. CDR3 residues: CASGGTSGIHTQYF. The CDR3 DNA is TGTGCCAGCGGAGGGACTAGCGGGATACATACGCAGTATTTT.

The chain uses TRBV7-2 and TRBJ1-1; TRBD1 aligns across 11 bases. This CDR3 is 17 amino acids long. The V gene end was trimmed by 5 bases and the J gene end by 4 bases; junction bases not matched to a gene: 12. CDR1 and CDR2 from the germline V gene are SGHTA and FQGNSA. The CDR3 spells CASSPGQGARRGTEAFF. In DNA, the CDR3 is TGTGCCAGCAGCCCTGGACAGGGGGCGAGAAGGGGCACTGAAGCTTTCTTT. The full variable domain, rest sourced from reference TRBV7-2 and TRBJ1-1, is GAGVSQSPSNKVTEKGKDVELRCDPISGHTALYWYRQSLGQGLEFLIYFQGNSAPDKSGLPSDRFSAERTGGSVSTLTIQRTQQEDSAVYLCASSPGQGARRGTEAFFGQGTRLTVV.

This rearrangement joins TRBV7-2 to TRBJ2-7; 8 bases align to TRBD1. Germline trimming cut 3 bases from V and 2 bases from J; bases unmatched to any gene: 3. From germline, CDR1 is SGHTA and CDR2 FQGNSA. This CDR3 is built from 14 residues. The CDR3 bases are TGTGCCAGCAGCTTGGACAGGGTAGCCTACGAGCAGTACTTC. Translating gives CASSLDRVAYEQYF.

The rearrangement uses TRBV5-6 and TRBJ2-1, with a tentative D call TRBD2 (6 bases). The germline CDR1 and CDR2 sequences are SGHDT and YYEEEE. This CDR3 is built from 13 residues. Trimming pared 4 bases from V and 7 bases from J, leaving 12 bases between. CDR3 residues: CASSRETSNEQFF. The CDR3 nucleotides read TGTGCCAGCAGCAGGGAGACTAGTAATGAGCAGTTCTTC.

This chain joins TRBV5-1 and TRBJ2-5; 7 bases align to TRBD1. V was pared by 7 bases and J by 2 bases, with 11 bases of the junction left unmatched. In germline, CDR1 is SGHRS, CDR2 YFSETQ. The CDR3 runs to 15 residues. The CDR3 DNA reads TGCGCCAGCCGAACCCAGAGGGGGCCGCAAGAGACCCAGTACTTC. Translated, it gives CASRTQRGPQETQYF.

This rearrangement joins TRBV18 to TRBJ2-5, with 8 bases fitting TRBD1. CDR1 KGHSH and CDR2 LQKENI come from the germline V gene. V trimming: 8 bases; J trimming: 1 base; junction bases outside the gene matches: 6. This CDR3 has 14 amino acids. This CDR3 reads CASRDRRLQETQYF. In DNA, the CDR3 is TGTGCCAGCCGGGACAGGCGACTCCAAGAGACCCAGTACTTC.

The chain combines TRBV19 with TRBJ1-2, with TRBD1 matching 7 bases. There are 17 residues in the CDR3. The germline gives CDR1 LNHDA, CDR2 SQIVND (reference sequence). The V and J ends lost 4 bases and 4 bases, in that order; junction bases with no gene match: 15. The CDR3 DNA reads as TGTGCCAGTAGTAGGGGACAGAGCCGCATTTGGGGCTATGGCTACACCTTC. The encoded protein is CASSRGQSRIWGYGYTF. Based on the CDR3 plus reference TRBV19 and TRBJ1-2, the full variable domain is DGGITQSPKYLFRKEGQNVTLSCEQNLNHDAMYWYRQDPGQGLRLIYYSQIVNDFQKGDIAEGYSVSREKKESFPLTVTSAQKNPTAFYLCASSRGQSRIWGYGYTFGSGTRLTVV.

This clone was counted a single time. CDR3 amino acids: CASKPGATNEKLFF. CDR3 DNA: TGCGCCAGCAAACCGGGTGCAACTAATGAAAAACTGTTTTTT. The chain is built from TRBV5-1 and TRBJ1-4; D remains ambiguous. Germline V gene data show CDR1 as SGHRS and CDR2 as YFSETQ. The V end lost 6 bases, the J end lost 0 bases, and 9 bases lay between the germline ends. The length of the CDR3 is 14 residues. Drawing the rest from reference TRBV5-1 and TRBJ1-4, the complete variable domain is KAGVTQTPRYLIKTRGQQVTLSCSPISGHRSVSWYQQTPGQGLQFLFEYFSETQRNKGNFPGRFSGRQFSNSRSEMNVSTLELGDSALYLCASKPGATNEKLFFGSGTQLSVL.

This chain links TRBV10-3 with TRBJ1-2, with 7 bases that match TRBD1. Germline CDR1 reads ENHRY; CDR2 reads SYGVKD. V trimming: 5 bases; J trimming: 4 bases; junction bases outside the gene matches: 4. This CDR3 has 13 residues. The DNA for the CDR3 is TGTGCCATCAGTATACAGGGGACCTATGGCTACACCTTC. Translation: CAISIQGTYGYTF.

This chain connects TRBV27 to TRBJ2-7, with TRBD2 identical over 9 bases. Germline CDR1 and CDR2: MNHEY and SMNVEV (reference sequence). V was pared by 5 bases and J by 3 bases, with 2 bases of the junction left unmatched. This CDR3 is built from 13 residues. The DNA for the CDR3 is TGTGCCAGCAGTGTAGCGGGGGACTACGAGCAGTACTTC. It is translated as CASSVAGDYEQYF.

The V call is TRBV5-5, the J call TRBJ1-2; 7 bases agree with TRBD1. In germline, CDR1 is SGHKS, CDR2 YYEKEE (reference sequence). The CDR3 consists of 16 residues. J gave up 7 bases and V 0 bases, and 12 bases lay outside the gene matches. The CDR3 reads CASSLAGFGTESGYTF. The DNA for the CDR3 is TGTGCCAGCAGCTTGGCAGGGTTCGGGACAGAGTCTGGCTACACCTTC.

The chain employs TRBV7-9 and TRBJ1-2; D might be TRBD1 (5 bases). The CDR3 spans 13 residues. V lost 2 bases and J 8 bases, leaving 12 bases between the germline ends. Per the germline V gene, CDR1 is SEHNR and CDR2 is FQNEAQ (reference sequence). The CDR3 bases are TGTGCCAGCAGCTTACAAAGGGGCGACGGCTACACCTTC. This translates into CASSLQRGDGYTF.

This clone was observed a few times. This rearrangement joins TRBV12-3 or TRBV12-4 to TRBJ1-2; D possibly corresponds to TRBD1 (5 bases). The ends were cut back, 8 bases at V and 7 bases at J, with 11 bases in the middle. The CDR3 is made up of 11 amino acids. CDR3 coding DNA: TGTGCCAGCCGGGGGTCGGTTGGCTACACCTTC. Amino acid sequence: CASRGSVGYTF.

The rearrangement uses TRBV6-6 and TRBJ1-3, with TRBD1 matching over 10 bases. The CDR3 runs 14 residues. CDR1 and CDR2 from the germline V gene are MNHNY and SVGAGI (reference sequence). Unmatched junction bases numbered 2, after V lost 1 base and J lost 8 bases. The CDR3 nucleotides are TGTGCCAGCAGTTACTACGGACAGGGGGACACCATATATTTT. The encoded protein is CASSYYGQGDTIYF.

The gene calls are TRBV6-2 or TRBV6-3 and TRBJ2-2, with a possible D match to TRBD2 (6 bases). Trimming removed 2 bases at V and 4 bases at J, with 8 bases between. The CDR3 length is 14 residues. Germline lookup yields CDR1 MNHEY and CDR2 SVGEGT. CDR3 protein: CASSYDGSTGELFF. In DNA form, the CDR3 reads TGTGCCAGCAGTTACGACGGGAGCACCGGGGAGCTGTTTTTT.